Each of the 25 T cell receptor beta chains below was sequenced from the same sample in a study of cytomegalovirus exposure and HLA in healthy donors. The PCR employed 60 Vbeta primers together with 13 Jbeta primers. Libraries were prepared by immunoSEQ multiplex PCR; TCRdb keeps only in-frame clonotypes and omits some of them. Among around 140,000 clones, over 60% were seen once, and the ten largest hold roughly 1.8%. Sequenced sample: PBMCs. These receptors originate from a female donor in good health and CMV-seropositive.

This chain links TRBV2 with TRBJ2-3; TRBD2 matches 14 bases. V was pared by 6 bases and J by 4 bases, with 9 bases of the junction left unmatched. The CDR3 covers 17 residues. Germline values: CDR1 SNHLY, CDR2 FYNNEI. This CDR3 reads CASRARLAGGIADTQYF. Written as DNA, the CDR3 is TGTGCCAGCAGGGCCCGACTAGCGGGGGGGATCGCAGATACGCAGTATTTT.

Details on this clone: This specimen includes other DNA sequences encoding the same CDR3. CDR3 bases: TGTGCCTGGAGCAGGGATAGCAATCAGCCCCAGCATTTT. Its protein product is CAWSRDSNQPQHF. This chain links TRBV30 with TRBJ1-5, with a possible D match to TRBD1 (5 bases). V shed 3 bases and J shed 0 bases, with 6 bases lying between them. The CDR3 is 13 amino acids. The germline gives CDR1 GTSNPN, CDR2 SVGIG (reference sequence).

V usage is TRBV28 and J usage is TRBJ1-4, with D maybe TRBD1 (5 bases). Germline loops: CDR1 MDHEN, CDR2 SYDVKM. V lost 5 bases and J 5 bases, leaving 9 bases between the germline ends. The CDR3 totals 13 residues. CDR3 residues: CASSPPGNEKLFF. The DNA for the CDR3 is TGTGCCAGCAGTCCCCCAGGGAATGAAAAACTGTTTTTT.

The gene calls are TRBV30 and TRBJ1-5, with 7 bases identical to TRBD1. In germline, CDR1 is GTSNPN, CDR2 SVGIG (reference sequence). The CDR3 runs to 12 residues. V shed 5 bases and J 7 bases; nucleotides not matched to a gene: 5. CDR3 sequence: CAWDRVGQPQHF. CDR3 sequence (DNA): TGTGCCTGGGACAGGGTAGGACAGCCCCAGCATTTT.

The genes are TRBV30 and TRBJ2-3; 8 bases fit TRBD1. This CDR3 is built from 14 residues. Germline values: CDR1 GTSNPN, CDR2 SVGIG (reference sequence). With 6 bases clipped from V and 1 base from J, the junction kept 6 bases outside the gene matches. The CDR3 is CACQGAQGTDTQYF. CDR3 nucleotides: TGTGCCTGCCAGGGGGCGCAGGGCACAGATACGCAGTATTTT.

V is TRBV29-1 and J is TRBJ2-3; a possible D gene is TRBD1 (6 bases). The CDR3 length is 13 residues. The V gene's germline CDR1 is SQVTM and CDR2 ANQGSEA. The V gene lost 5 bases and the J gene lost 0 bases, with 9 bases spanning the gap. CDR3 coding DNA: TGCAGCGTTCGGGGACACAGCACAGATACGCAGTATTTT. It is translated as CSVRGHSTDTQYF.

The rearrangement joins TRBV9 to TRBJ1-6, with 8 bases aligning to TRBD1. The CDR3 is 17 amino acids. V shed 4 bases and J 11 bases; nucleotides not matched to a gene: 17. The germline V gene encodes CDR1 SGDLS and CDR2 YYNGEE. The DNA of the CDR3 is TGTGCCAGCAGCTCCGACCCCCTGACAGGGGATTTTACACCCCTCCACTTT. Translation gives CASSSDPLTGDFTPLHF.

V is TRBV30 and J is TRBJ2-1; 10 positions agree with TRBD2. CDR1 and CDR2 from the germline V gene are GTSNPN and SVGIG (reference sequence). Trimming took 0 bases from V and 8 from J; bases not matched to a gene: 10. This CDR3 region has 16 residues. This CDR3 reads CAWSVGSGGRPDEQFF. The CDR3 DNA follows: TGTGCCTGGAGTGTAGGTAGCGGGGGGCGCCCGGATGAGCAGTTCTTC.

In DNA form, the CDR3 reads TGTGCCAGCAGCCCAGGTGCAGGTCTTGGAGAGCAGTACTTC. This encodes CASSPGAGLGEQYF. The chain recombines TRBV7-3 with TRBJ2-7; D is ambiguous. The CDR3 consists of 14 residues. The germline V and J ends were trimmed by 5 bases and 7 bases, with 18 bases remaining between them. Germline V gene data show CDR1 as SGHTA and CDR2 as FQGTGA.

V is TRBV5-6 and J is TRBJ2-3; the D gene is possibly TRBD2 (6 bases). The CDR3 has 17 amino acids. Germline V lookup: CDR1 SGHDT, CDR2 YYEEEE. The V end lost 1 base, the J end lost 4 bases, and 19 bases lay between the germline ends. CDR3 coding DNA: TGTGCCAGCAGCTTGTATACATCGGGAGTGGTCGCAGATACGCAGTATTTT. It is translated as CASSLYTSGVVADTQYF.

The J gene is TRBJ2-7, the V gene TRBV13; 10 bases line up with TRBD2. The CDR3 runs 16 residues. With 5 bases clipped from V and 7 bases from J, the junction kept 14 bases outside the gene matches. Per germline, CDR1 PRHDT and CDR2 FYEKMQ (reference sequence). The CDR3 loop reads CASSGSLAGVSSEQYF. As DNA, the CDR3 is TGTGCCAGCAGCGGCTCCCTAGCGGGGGTGAGCAGTGAGCAGTACTTC.

CDR3 DNA: TGTGCCAGCAGATGGATGGGAGGTCGCTACAATGAGCAGTTCTTC. Amino acid sequence: CASRWMGGRYNEQFF. V usage is TRBV2 and J usage is TRBJ2-1; D is possibly TRBD2 (6 bases). V was cut by 6 bases and J by 3 bases, with 15 bases left in between. The germline gives CDR1 SNHLY, CDR2 FYNNEI. CDR3 length: 15 residues.

This clone was seen a few times. This chain links TRBV2 with TRBJ2-5; the match to TRBD1 covers 9 bases. The germline V gene has CDR1 SNHLY and CDR2 FYNNEI. This CDR3 spans 15 amino acids. V trimming: 6 bases; J trimming: 1 base; junction bases outside the gene matches: 6. CDR3: CASRRQGESQETQYF. The CDR3 region has the DNA TGTGCCAGCAGGCGACAGGGGGAGAGCCAAGAGACCCAGTACTTC.

The chain uses TRBV6-6 and TRBJ2-6; a possible D gene is TRBD1 (5 bases). Trimming stripped 0 bases from V and 4 bases from J, with 10 bases between. This CDR3 has 16 amino acids. CDR1 MNHNY and CDR2 SVGAGI come from the germline V gene (reference sequence). In DNA, the CDR3 is TGTGCCAGCAGTTACTCAGGGGCTAACGGGGCCAACGTCCTGACTTTC. Amino acids: CASSYSGANGANVLTF.

The gene calls are TRBV7-2 and TRBJ1-1, with D perhaps TRBD1 (6 bases). V lost 4 bases and J 1 base, leaving 22 bases between the germline ends. In germline, CDR1 is SGHTA, CDR2 FQGNSA. This CDR3 contains 18 residues. The CDR3: CASSSPRGRVVGNTEAFF. In DNA, the CDR3 is TGTGCCAGCAGCTCCCCCAGGGGCAGGGTGGTGGGGAACACTGAAGCTTTCTTT.

This clone was counted between two and nine times. This sequence joins TRBV6-6 and TRBJ2-2; TRBD2 is a possible D gene (5 bases). The CDR3 has 15 residues. Germline CDR1 MNHNY, CDR2 SVGAGI (reference sequence). Trimming stripped 3 bases from V and 7 bases from J, with 15 bases between. Here the CDR3 DNA reads TGTGCCAGCAGTTATGAGGGCCGGGAAGGCGGGGAGCTGTTTTTT. Translation gives CASSYEGREGGELFF.

J is TRBJ2-7 and V is TRBV4-1; TRBD1 matches 8 bases. From germline, CDR1 is MGHRA and CDR2 YSYEKL. The trim removed 3 bases at V and 2 bases at J, leaving 12 bases unmatched. The CDR3 covers 17 residues. DNA for the CDR3: TGCGCCAGCAGCCACAATTTTCTCCAGGACAGGGCCTACGAGCAGTACTTC. Translation: CASSHNFLQDRAYEQYF.

The chain has TRBV7-9 and TRBJ2-3; maybe TRBD1 (6 bases). Trimming left V 3 bases short and J 5 bases short, with 12 bases between. Germline CDR1 SEHNR, CDR2 FQNEAQ (reference sequence). The CDR3 covers 14 residues. This CDR3 reads CASSFSTGRDTQYF. For the CDR3, the DNA is TGTGCCAGCAGCTTCAGTACAGGGCGAGATACGCAGTATTTT.

This clone showed up just a few times. The chain has TRBV28 and TRBJ2-5; no firm D call. Germline loops: CDR1 MDHEN, CDR2 SYDVKM. CDR3 size: 16 residues. Trimming stripped 1 base from V and 7 bases from J, with 19 bases between. The CDR3: CASSLLVLDGVGTQYF. CDR3 coding DNA: TGTGCCAGCAGTTTATTGGTTCTTGATGGAGTCGGGACCCAGTACTTC.

Concerning this clone itself: No DNA is shown, since the ends of the CDR3 on it are uncertain; the CDR3 is the one TCRdb lists. The rearrangement uses TRBV12-2 and TRBJ1-6; the table's D call, TRBD1, was not checked against the DNA. TRBV12-2 is classified as a pseudogene. Both ends counted, the CDR3 spans 16 residues. The CDR3 reads CASRFGQGAYNSPLHF.

The chain joins TRBV2 to TRBJ2-5; weak D call: TRBD2 (6 bases). CDR3 length: 13 residues. V was pared by 5 bases and J by 2 bases, with 9 bases between. Germline V CDR1 and CDR2: SNHLY, FYNNEI. DNA of the CDR3: TGTGCCAGCAGTCTAGCGCGACAAGAGACCCAGTACTTC. It codes for CASSLARQETQYF. The whole variable domain, filled in from reference TRBV2 and TRBJ2-5, reads EPEVTQTPSHQVTQMGQEVILRCVPISNHLYFYWYRQILGQKVEFLVSFYNNEISEKSEIFDDQFSVERPDGSNFTLKIRSTKLEDSAMYFCASSLARQETQYFGPGTRLLVL.

The rearrangement joins TRBV30 to TRBJ2-1; TRBD2 might be the D (7 bases). V shed 0 bases and J shed 4 bases, with 13 bases lying between them. CDR1 is GTSNPN and CDR2 is SVGIG in the germline V gene (reference sequence). The CDR3 consists of 15 residues. The CDR3 DNA reads as TGTGCCTGGAGTGTAACCGGGGGGCAGTACAATGAGCAGTTCTTC. Its protein is CAWSVTGGQYNEQFF.

The chain combines TRBV14 with TRBJ2-2; D is ambiguous. The CDR3 consists of 13 residues. Germline CDR1 SGHDN, CDR2 FVKESK. V was shortened by 0 bases and J by 8 bases, with 7 bases between the two germline ends. The DNA of the CDR3 is TGTGCCAGCAGCCAAGATCCGACAGGGGAGCTGTTTTTT. It yields the protein CASSQDPTGELFF.

V usage is TRBV6-1 and J usage is TRBJ2-7; D is perhaps TRBD2 (5 bases). V was clipped by 3 bases and J by 12 bases, with 18 bases between them. Germline CDR1 is MNHNS and CDR2 is SASEGT. The CDR3 covers 13 residues. For the CDR3, the DNA is TGTGCCAGCAGTGAGGACCCTAACCGAGGAGGGTACTTC. Its translation is CASSEDPNRGGYF.

V gene TRBV7-9 combines with J gene TRBJ2-5; D might be TRBD1 (6 bases). The J call may be in error: the DNA end matches TRBJ2-7 better. The germline gives CDR1 SEHNR, CDR2 FQNEAQ (reference sequence). This CDR3 spans 14 amino acids. This CDR3 reads CASSLGQLFYEQYF. As DNA, the CDR3 is TGTGCCAGCAGCTTGGGACAACTTTTCTACGAGCAGTACTTC.